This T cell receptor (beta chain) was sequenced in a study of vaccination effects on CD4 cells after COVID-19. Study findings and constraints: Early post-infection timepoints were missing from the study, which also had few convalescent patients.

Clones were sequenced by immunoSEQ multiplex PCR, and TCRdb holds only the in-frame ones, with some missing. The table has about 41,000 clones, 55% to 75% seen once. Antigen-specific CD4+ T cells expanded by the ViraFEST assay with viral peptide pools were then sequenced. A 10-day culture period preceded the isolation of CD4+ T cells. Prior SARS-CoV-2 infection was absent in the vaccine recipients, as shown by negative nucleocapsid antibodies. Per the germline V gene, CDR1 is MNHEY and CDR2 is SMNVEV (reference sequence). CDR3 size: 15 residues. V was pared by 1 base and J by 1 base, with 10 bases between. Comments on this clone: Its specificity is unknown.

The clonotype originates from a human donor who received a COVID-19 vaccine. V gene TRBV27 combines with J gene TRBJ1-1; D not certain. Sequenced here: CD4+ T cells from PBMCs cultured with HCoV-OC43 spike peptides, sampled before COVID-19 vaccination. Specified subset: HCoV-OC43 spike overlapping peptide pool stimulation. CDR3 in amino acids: CASSLFGPKNTEAFF. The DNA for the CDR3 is TGTGCCAGCAGTTTATTCGGGCCTAAGAACACTGAAGCTTTCTTT.